Listed here are 28 T cell receptor beta chains from one sample, sequenced in a study of CXCR3-negative and CXCR3-positive naive CD8 T cells. UMI-labeled 5' RACE yielded the TRB cDNA libraries. TCRdb derives one entry per CDR3 protein from the 5' RACE reads, leaving out DNA. Its listing shows 28,000 or so distinct CDR3 sequences. Material: naive CXCR3- CD8+ T cells from blood. Subset: CD45RO-CCR7+CD27+CD95- naive CD8+ T cells lacking CXCR3 (TNR3-). The receptors shown here come from a human donor in good health. Some clones in this sample may be carry-over from other donors' samples.

The chain has TRBV11-2 and TRBJ2-7. The germline V gene encodes CDR1 SGHAT and CDR2 FQNNGV. CDR3 length: 15 amino acids. The CDR3 loop is CASSLEAVAGHEQYF.

The V call is TRBV20-1, the J call TRBJ1-2. From germline, CDR1 is DFQATT and CDR2 SNEGSKA (reference sequence). The CDR3 covers 13 residues. CDR3 loop: CSAPWRENYGYTF.

V usage is TRBV15 and J usage is TRBJ2-1; TCRdb designates TRBD2, a call that cannot be tested without DNA. This CDR3 comprises 13 residues. Germline CDR1 and CDR2: LNHNV and YYDKDF (reference sequence). CDR3 in amino acids: CATSKLAGNEQFF.

The chain recombines TRBV29-1 with TRBJ2-7; TCRdb lists TRBD1, though no DNA is available to test this call. The CDR3 consists of 13 residues. Germline lookup yields CDR1 SQVTM and CDR2 ANQGSEA. The CDR3 sequence: CSVIIGVSYEQYF.

CDR3 region: CASSEGGTGWNTEAFF. The V gene is TRBV9, the J gene TRBJ1-1; TCRdb returns TRBD1, unconfirmable since there is no DNA. The germline CDR1 and CDR2 sequences are SGDLS and YYNGEE. The CDR3 totals 16 residues.

This chain's CDR3 is CASSSQGPYEQYF. V gene TRBV12-3 or TRBV12-4 combines with J gene TRBJ2-7; no DNA is available, so the TRBD1 call from TCRdb remains unchecked. The CDR3 loop spans 13 amino acids.

The chain links TRBV19 to TRBJ1-1; checking the TCRdb D call of TRBD1 is not possible without DNA. The CDR3 runs 11 residues. Germline CDR1 LNHDA, CDR2 SQIVND (reference sequence). CDR3 sequence reads: CATGVGTEAFF.

The J gene is TRBJ2-3, the V gene TRBV20-1; TCRdb returns TRBD1, unconfirmable since there is no DNA. CDR3 size: 13 residues. Germline assignment: CDR1 DFQATT and CDR2 SNEGSKA (reference sequence). The CDR3 loop is CRLTTGSTNTQYF.

The chain links TRBV20-1 to TRBJ1-3; there is no DNA to check the TCRdb D call of TRBD1. CDR3 length equals 15 residues. Germline CDR1 and CDR2: DFQATT and SNEGSKA (reference sequence). The CDR3 is CSASHAGGVGNTIYF.

J is TRBJ2-5 and V is TRBV29-1; without DNA, the TCRdb call of TRBD1 cannot be checked. CDR1 is SQVTM, CDR2 ANQGSEA, per germline. The CDR3 runs 13 residues. CDR3 sequence reads: CSVPAGPVQTQYF.

The rearrangement uses TRBV2 and TRBJ2-7; TCRdb gives TRBD2 as the D gene, but with no DNA this cannot be confirmed. This CDR3 is built from 18 residues. Germline V lookup: CDR1 SNHLY, CDR2 FYNNEI. CDR3: CASPSGDGGLPSSYEQYF.

The CDR3 sequence: CASSDMAGGSTDTQYF. The chain employs TRBV6-4 and TRBJ2-3; TCRdb outputs TRBD2, but without DNA this stays unchecked. The CDR3 totals 16 residues. From germline, CDR1 is MRHNA and CDR2 SNTAGT.

V and J are TRBV5-1 and TRBJ2-1. The CDR3 runs 11 residues. Germline V gives CDR1 SGHRS, CDR2 YFSETQ. The CDR3 protein is CASSLGVEQFF.

The chain uses TRBV29-1 and TRBJ2-7; TCRdb proposes TRBD1, but this gene call is untestable without DNA. The CDR3 totals 15 residues. Germline CDR1 reads SQVTM; CDR2 reads ANQGSEA. The CDR3 sequence is CSVGGLGTHSYEQYF.

V gene TRBV7-9 combines with J gene TRBJ1-1. The CDR3 extends over 14 amino acids. Germline V gives CDR1 SEHNR, CDR2 FQNEAQ (reference sequence). CDR3 amino acids: CASSSATGNTEAFF.

This chain uses TRBV6-6 with TRBJ2-3; TCRdb returns TRBD1, unconfirmable since there is no DNA. Germline CDR1 reads MNHNY; CDR2 reads SVGAGI (reference sequence). The CDR3 consists of 13 residues. The CDR3 region is CASSWATGDTQYF.

Frequency places this clonotype as medium-sized. The chain combines TRBV29-1 with TRBJ1-1; the TRBD1 assignment by TCRdb is unverifiable without DNA. The germline gives CDR1 SQVTM, CDR2 ANQGSEA. CDR3 length: 12 amino acids. CDR3 sequence reads: CSVPQGASEAFF.

The gene calls are TRBV3-1 and TRBJ2-1; TCRdb gives TRBD2 as the D gene, but with no DNA this cannot be confirmed. The CDR3 loop spans 15 amino acids. The germline V gene has CDR1 LGHDT and CDR2 YNNKEL (reference sequence). The CDR3 is CASSPAGGPVDEQFF.

This chain connects TRBV20-1 to TRBJ2-1; checking the TCRdb D call of TRBD2 is not possible without DNA. Germline V lookup: CDR1 DFQATT, CDR2 SNEGSKA (reference sequence). The CDR3 consists of 15 residues. The CDR3 loop reads CSALPDHLADNEQFF.

This clonotype counts as medium-sized (0.01 to 0.1%) by frequency. This rearrangement joins TRBV15 to TRBJ1-2; TCRdb proposes TRBD1, but this gene call is untestable without DNA. The germline V gene encodes CDR1 LNHNV and CDR2 YYDKDF (reference sequence). The CDR3 loop spans 14 amino acids. This chain's CDR3 is CATSKGTEVGGYTF.

The chain's CDR3 is CASSYGLRGGHLNEQFF. V is TRBV6-5 and J is TRBJ2-1; the D call of TRBD2 rests on TCRdb alone, since no DNA is present to check it. Germline assignment: CDR1 MNHEY and CDR2 SVGAGI. The CDR3 spans 17 residues.

This sequence joins TRBV28 and TRBJ2-7; TCRdb's assignment of TRBD1 cannot be checked, as there is no DNA. This CDR3 is 14 amino acids long. The germline gives CDR1 MDHEN, CDR2 SYDVKM. This CDR3 is CASRPTGSTYEQYF.

The chain has TRBV12-3 or TRBV12-4 and TRBJ1-1. The length of the CDR3 is 11 residues. The CDR3 protein is CASSLGVEAFF.

The rearrangement uses TRBV6-6 and TRBJ1-4; absent DNA, TCRdb's TRBD1 call cannot be checked. CDR1 is MNHNY, CDR2 SVGAGI, per germline (reference sequence). The length of the CDR3 is 15 residues. This CDR3 reads CASSNTDRINEKLFF.

V gene TRBV23-1 combines with J gene TRBJ2-2; the D call of TRBD2 rests on TCRdb alone, since no DNA is present to check it. TRBV23-1 belongs to the ORF category, with a function that is uncertain. This CDR3 has 15 amino acids. The CDR3 reads CASSQGAANTGELFF.

The gene calls are TRBV19 and TRBJ2-7; TCRdb lists TRBD2, though no DNA is available to test this call. This CDR3 has 14 residues. Germline V lookup: CDR1 LNHDA, CDR2 SQIVND (reference sequence). The CDR3 reads CASRVAGGSYEQYF.

The chain is built from TRBV19 and TRBJ2-2; the D call of TRBD1 rests on TCRdb alone, since no DNA is present to check it. Germline V gives CDR1 LNHDA, CDR2 SQIVND (reference sequence). This CDR3 region has 15 residues. The CDR3 sequence: CASSPGPTNTGELFF.

This clonotype is called medium-sized based on its frequency. The V gene is TRBV4-3, the J gene TRBJ1-1; the TRBD1 assignment by TCRdb is unverifiable without DNA. Germline V gene sequence: CDR1 LGHNA, CDR2 YSLEER. CDR3 length equals 16 residues. Here the CDR3 reads CASSQDRGQTNTEAFF.